This TCR beta chain comes out of a study of cytomegalovirus exposure and HLA in healthy donors. On the study more broadly: The use of the same platform for the 90 to 150 validation repertoires and the 666 first-cohort repertoires was reported by a later analysis. Overall study results and limits: Cytomegalovirus status was reportedly diagnosed by the classifier with high sensitivity and specificity.

Concerning this clone: The antigen is not known.

The CDR3 contains 15 residues. Trimming pared 3 bases from V and 0 bases from J, leaving 13 bases between. Looked up from germline, CDR1 is GTSNPN and CDR2 is SVGIG (reference sequence). Generated by immunoSEQ multiplex PCR, the TCRdb table keeps only in-frame clones and is missing some. The table shows roughly 75,000 clones, with 94% occurring only once. V is TRBV30 and J is TRBJ2-3, with D perhaps matching TRBD1 (5 bases). This TCR derives from a woman aged 18-35 years in good health and CMV-seronegative. Sequencing input: PBMCs. CDR3 nucleotide sequence: TGTGCCTGGAGCCTGGACACCTCTAGCACAGATACGCAGTATTTT. Translating it yields CAWSLDTSSTDTQYF.